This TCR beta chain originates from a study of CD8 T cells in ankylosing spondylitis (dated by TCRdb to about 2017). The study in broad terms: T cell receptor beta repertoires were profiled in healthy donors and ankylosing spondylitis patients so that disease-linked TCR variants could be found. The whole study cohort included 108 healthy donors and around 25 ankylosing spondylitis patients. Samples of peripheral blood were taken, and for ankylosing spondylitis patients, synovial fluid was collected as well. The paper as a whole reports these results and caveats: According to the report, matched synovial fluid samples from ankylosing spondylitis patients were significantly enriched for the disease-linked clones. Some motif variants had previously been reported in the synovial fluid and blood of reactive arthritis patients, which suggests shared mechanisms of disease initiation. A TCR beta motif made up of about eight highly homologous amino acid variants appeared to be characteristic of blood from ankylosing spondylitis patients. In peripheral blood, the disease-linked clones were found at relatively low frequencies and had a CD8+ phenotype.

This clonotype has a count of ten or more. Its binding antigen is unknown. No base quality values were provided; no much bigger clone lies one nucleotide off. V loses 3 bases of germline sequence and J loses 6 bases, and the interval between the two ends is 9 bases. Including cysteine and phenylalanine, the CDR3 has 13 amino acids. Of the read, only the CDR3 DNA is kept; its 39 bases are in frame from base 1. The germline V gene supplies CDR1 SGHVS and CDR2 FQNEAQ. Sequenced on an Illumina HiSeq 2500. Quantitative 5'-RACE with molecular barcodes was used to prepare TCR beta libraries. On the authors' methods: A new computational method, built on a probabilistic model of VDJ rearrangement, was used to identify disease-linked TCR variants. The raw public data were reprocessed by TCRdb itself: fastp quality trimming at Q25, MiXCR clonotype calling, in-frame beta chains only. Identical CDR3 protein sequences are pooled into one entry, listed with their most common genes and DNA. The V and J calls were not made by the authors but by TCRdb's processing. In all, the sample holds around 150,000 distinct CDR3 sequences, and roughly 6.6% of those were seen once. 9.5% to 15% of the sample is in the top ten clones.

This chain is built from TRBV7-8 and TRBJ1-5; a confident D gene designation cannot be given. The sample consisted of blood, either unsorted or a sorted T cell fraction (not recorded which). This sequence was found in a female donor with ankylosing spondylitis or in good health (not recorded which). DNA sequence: TGTGCCAGCAGCTTCGCCCGTGGTCAGCCCCAGCATTTT. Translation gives CASSFARGQPQHF.